The rows below give T cell receptor beta chains drawn from one sample of a study of blood T cell repertoires in COVID-19. The table came from immunoSEQ multiplex PCR; TCRdb's copy has only in-frame clones and leaves some out. In the table there are about 81,000 clones, roughly 90% of which are singletons. The material sequenced was peripheral blood. The receptors were sampled from a man aged 65-85 years with active or convalescent COVID-19. The CDR3 runs from the conserved cysteine through the conserved F or W. The order of the fields is clone size, V gene, CDR3 protein. Only part of the rows carry a size: once, few, many, or a class if the clone is expanded.

-	TRBV5-1	CASSPPLAGFTDTQYF
few	TRBV5-1	CASSLGSAGDTEAFF
once	TRBV21-1	CASSSIQGPSTGELFF
-	TRBV19	CASSIAGISNQPQHF
-	TRBV27	CASSLSMAGYYMNTEAFF
-	TRBV11-2	CASSVSRVTDTQYF
-	TRBV5-1	CASSPPRGGFPNQPQHF
-	TRBV28	CASSLTGFDGTEAFF
-	TRBV11-2	CASSQGAETANYGYTF
few	TRBV7-8	CASSYRGTVSNQPQHF
-	TRBV21-1	CASSKGQKNTGELFF
-	TRBV5-6	CASSLKTGTGAGNTIYF
-	TRBV6-1	CASSEQGGVYEQYF
-	TRBV7-2	CASSLARDGYTF
-	TRBV3-1/TRBV3-2	CASSQAYRGSGANVLTF
-	TRBV3-1/TRBV3-2	CASSQAFGTGYEKLFF
-	TRBV5-5	CASSPETVEAFF
-	TRBV19	CASSIDPLGPQHF
-	TRBV7-9	CASSPRDSGVYTDTQYF
-	TRBV4-3	CASSQDGGETHYGYTF
-	TRBV14	CASTGGWYTEAFF
-	TRBV5-1	CASSLLGGGNTEAFF
-	TRBV12-5	CASATGGGSPDTQYF
-	TRBV6-6	CASSYPDSAEAFF
-	TRBV3-1/TRBV3-2	CASSYPGQAYEQYF
-	TRBV5-1	CASSPARNYGYTF
-	TRBV6-1	CASSGGAYNEQFF
-	TRBV9	CASSPWGGSETQYF
-	TRBV7-3	CASSLIRGGTANTGELFF
-	TRBV6-2/TRBV6-3	CASSLRGLGGSGELFF
-	TRBV30	CAWSVPLTSGGLNTGELFF
-	TRBV7-2	CASSLSRDLPNEQFF
-	TRBV21-1	CARRTRRFAGELFF
-	TRBV6-2/TRBV6-3	CASSWGQGIYGYTF
-	TRBV5-1	CASRDTGAKNIQYF
-	TRBV6-6	CASSREGHNSPLHF
-	TRBV5-1	CASTGPGGNTEAFF
-	TRBV19	CASSSPPGQRGEKLFF
-	TRBV6-5	CASQGSGNTIYF
-	TRBV10-2	CASGLLASDTQYF
-	TRBV2	CASSGQGPGGTDTQYF
-	TRBV7-3	CASSSTSGGASEQFF
-	TRBV23-1	CASSQPDRGLGYTF
-	TRBV6-4	CASSEASGGADEQFF
-	TRBV18	CASSRDRTTPYEQYF
once	TRBV7-9	CASSKTGRLQETQYF
-	TRBV27	CASSLVALSNQPQHF
-	TRBV23-1	CALRETGAYEQYF
-	TRBV6-6	CASRGQGENTEAFF
-	TRBV5-4	CASSLRFGQGAMNTEAFF
-	TRBV10-3	CAISGGTGYSYEQYF